The rows below give T cell receptor beta chains drawn from one sample of a study of blood T cell repertoires in COVID-19. Clones were read by immunoSEQ multiplex PCR, and TCRdb kept only the in-frame ones, dropping some. The repertoire holds roughly 150,000 clones, almost 80% seen once, with roughly 11% in the top ten. Material: peripheral blood. The receptors come from a man in his fifties or sixties who had recovered from COVID-19. CDR3s include the opening cysteine and the closing phenylalanine or tryptophan. Each record gives: clone size, J gene, V gene, D gene, CDR3 protein, CDR3 DNA. A D gene is named only where the DNA matches it firmly. Clone size appears in some rows only: once, few, many, or a class for an expanded clone.

>-|TRBJ2-5|TRBV28|TRBD2
CASSSGTTLGTQYF
TGTGCCAGCAGTTCCGGGACTACCCTCGGGACCCAGTACTTC
>-|TRBJ2-3|TRBV9|-
CASSPAGDTQYF
TGTGCCAGCAGCCCCGCCGGGGATACGCAGTATTTT
>-|TRBJ2-1|TRBV6-4|TRBD2
CASSERENEQFF
TGTGCCAGCAGTGAGCGGGAGAATGAGCAGTTCTTC
>-|TRBJ1-1|TRBV4-2|TRBD1
CASSPSPDRGTEAFF
TGTGCCAGCAGCCCCTCTCCGGACAGGGGGACTGAAGCTTTCTTT
>once|TRBJ2-5|TRBV19|-
CASSLEGVGGLETQYF
TGTGCCAGTAGCCTTGAAGGGGTCGGGGGACTAGAGACCCAGTACTTC
>-|TRBJ1-2|TRBV19|-
CASNEGVNYGYTF
TGTGCCAGTAACGAAGGGGTCAACTATGGCTACACCTTC
>-|TRBJ1-1|TRBV7-2|-
CASSLTENTEAFF
TGTGCCAGCAGCTTGACTGAGAACACTGAAGCTTTCTTT
>-|TRBJ2-5|TRBV5-1|TRBD2
CASSLQAGVRETQYF
TGCGCCAGCAGCCTACAAGCGGGAGTCAGGGAGACCCAGTACTTC
>-|TRBJ2-7|TRBV7-2|-
CASSSGTGSYEQYF
TGTGCCAGCAGCTCCGGGACTGGCTCCTACGAGCAGTACTTC
>few|TRBJ1-6|TRBV5-1|TRBD1
CASQLDRVNSPLHF
TGCGCCAGCCAATTAGACAGGGTCAATTCACCCCTCCACTTT
>-|TRBJ2-1|TRBV7-2|TRBD2
CASSVEGTSGYNEQFF
TGTGCCAGCAGCGTGGAGGGGACTAGCGGTTACAATGAGCAGTTCTTC
>-|TRBJ2-1|TRBV6-6|TRBD2
CASSLTSSGRAGEQFF
TGTGCCAGTAGTCTAACGTCTAGCGGGAGGGCGGGTGAGCAGTTCTTC